Many counts were recorded for the clone carrying this TCR beta chain. The sample carries other DNA sequences with the same CDR3. Measured with immunoSEQ multiplex PCR; TCRdb has only the in-frame clones, and not every one. Among 20,000 to 25,000 clones listed, around three quarters were seen once. This CDR3 is built from 13 residues. V lost 3 bases, J lost 0 bases, and 7 bases lay in between. CDR1 and CDR2 from the germline V gene are SGDLS and YYNGEE. This entry comes from a study of blood T cell repertoires in COVID-19. The rearrangement links TRBV9 to TRBJ2-7, with D unclear. The TCR originated in a man aged 55 to 69 with active COVID-19. Sequencing used peripheral blood. The chain's CDR3 is CASSGLVSYEQYF. In nucleotides, the CDR3 is TGTGCCAGCAGCGGACTCGTCTCCTACGAGCAGTACTTC.